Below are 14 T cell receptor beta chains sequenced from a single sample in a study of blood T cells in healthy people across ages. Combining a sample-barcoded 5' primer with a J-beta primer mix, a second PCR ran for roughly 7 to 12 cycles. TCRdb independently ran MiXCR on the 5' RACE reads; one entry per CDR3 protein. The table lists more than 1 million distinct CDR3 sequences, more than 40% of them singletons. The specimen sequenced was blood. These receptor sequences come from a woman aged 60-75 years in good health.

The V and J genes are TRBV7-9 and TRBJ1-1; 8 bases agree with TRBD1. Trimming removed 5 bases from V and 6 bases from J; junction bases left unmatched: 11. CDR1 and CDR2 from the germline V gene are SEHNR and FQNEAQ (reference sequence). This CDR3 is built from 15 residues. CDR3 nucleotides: TGTGCCAGCAGCACCAGGGGGCCGTCGGGGTCTGAAGCTTTCTTT. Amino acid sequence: CASSTRGPSGSEAFF. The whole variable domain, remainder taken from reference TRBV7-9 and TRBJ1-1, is DTGVSQNPRHKITKRGQNVTFRCDPISEHNRLYWYRQTLGQGPEFLTYFQNEAQLEKSRLLSDRFSAERPKGSFSTLEIQRTEQGDSAMYLCASSTRGPSGSEAFFGQGTRLTVV.

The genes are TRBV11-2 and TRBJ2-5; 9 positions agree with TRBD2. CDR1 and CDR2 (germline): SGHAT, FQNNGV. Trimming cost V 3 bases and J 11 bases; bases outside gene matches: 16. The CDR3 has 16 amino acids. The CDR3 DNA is TGTGCCAGCAGCTTCGGAGCGGGGGGCTCCTACAATGAGCAGTACTTC. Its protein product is CASSFGAGGSYNEQYF.

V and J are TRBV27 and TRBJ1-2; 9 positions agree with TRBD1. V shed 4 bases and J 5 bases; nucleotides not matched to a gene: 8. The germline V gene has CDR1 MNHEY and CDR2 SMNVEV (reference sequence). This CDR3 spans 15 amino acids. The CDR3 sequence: CASSSPGQGEYGYTF. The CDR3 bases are TGTGCCAGCAGTTCGCCGGGACAGGGAGAGTATGGCTACACCTTC.

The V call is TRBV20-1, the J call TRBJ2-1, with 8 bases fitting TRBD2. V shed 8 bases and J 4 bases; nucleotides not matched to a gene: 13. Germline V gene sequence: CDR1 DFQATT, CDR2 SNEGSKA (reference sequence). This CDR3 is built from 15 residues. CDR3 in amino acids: CSPESGSRLYNEQFF. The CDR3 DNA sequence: TGCAGTCCCGAAAGCGGGAGCCGTCTTTACAATGAGCAGTTCTTC.

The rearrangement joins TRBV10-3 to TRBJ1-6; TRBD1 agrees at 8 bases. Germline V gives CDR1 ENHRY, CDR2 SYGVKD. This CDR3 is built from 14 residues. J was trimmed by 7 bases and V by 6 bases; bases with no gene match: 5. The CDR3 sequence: CAISFTGGNSPLHF. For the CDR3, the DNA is TGTGCCATCAGCTTCACAGGGGGGAATTCACCCCTCCACTTT.

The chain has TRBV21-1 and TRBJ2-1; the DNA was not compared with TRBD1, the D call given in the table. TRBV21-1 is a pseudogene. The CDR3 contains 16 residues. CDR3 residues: CASKRGRDKSYNEQFF. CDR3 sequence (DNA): TGTGCCAGCAAGAGGGGCCGGGACAAGTCCTACAATGAGCAGTTCTTC.

As DNA, the CDR3 is TGTGCCAGCACCGACCCGGCGACAGGAGGACGAAACTATGGCTACACCTTC. Residues: CASTDPATGGRNYGYTF. The chain is built from TRBV2 and TRBJ1-2; tentatively, D is TRBD1 (6 bases). Germline V gene sequence: CDR1 SNHLY, CDR2 FYNNEI. V lost 7 bases and J 2 bases, leaving 23 bases between the germline ends. This CDR3 has 17 amino acids.

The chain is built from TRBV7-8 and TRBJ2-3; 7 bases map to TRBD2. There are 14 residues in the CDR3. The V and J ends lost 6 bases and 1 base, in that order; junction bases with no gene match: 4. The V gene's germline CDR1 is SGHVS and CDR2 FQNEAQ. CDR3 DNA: TGTGCCAGCAGTCTAGCGGACGGCACAGATACGCAGTATTTT. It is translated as CASSLADGTDTQYF.

The CDR3 here is CATSDRQGVTYEQYF. The CDR3 DNA sequence: TGTGCCACCAGCGACCGACAGGGAGTAACCTACGAGCAGTACTTC. The J gene is TRBJ2-5, the V gene TRBV15, with 7 bases aligning to TRBD1. The J call is uncertain, as TRBJ2-7 better fits the DNA end. The CDR3 extends over 15 amino acids. Germline CDR1 is LNHNV and CDR2 is YYDKDF (reference sequence).

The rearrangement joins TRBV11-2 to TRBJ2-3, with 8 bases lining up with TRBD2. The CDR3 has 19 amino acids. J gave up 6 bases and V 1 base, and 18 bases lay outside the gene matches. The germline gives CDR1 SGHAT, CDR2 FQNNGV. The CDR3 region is CASSLGMGGTRTNRDTQYF. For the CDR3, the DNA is TGTGCCAGCAGCTTAGGCATGGGGGGGACTAGGACTAATAGGGATACGCAGTATTTT.

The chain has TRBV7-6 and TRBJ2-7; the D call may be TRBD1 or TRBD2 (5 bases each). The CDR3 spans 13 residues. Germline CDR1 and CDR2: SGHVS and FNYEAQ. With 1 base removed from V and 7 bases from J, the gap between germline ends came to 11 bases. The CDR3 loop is CASSLVEGNEQYF. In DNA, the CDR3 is TGTGCCAGCAGCTTAGTCGAGGGGAATGAGCAGTACTTC.

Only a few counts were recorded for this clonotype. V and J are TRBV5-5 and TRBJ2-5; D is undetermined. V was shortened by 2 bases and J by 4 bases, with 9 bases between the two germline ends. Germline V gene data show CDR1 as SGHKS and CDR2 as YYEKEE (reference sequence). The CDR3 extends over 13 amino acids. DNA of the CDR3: TGTGCCAGCAGCTTAGTAAGTTCAGAGACCCAGTACTTC. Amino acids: CASSLVSSETQYF.

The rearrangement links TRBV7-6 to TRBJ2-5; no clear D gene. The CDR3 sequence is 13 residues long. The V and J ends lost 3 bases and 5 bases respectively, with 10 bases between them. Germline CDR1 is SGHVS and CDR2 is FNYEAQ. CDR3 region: CASSFARFETQYF. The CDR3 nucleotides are TGTGCCAGCAGCTTCGCGCGTTTTGAGACCCAGTACTTC.

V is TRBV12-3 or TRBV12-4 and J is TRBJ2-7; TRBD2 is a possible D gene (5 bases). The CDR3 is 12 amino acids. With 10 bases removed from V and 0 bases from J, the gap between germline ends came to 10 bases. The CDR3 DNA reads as TGTGCCACGACCCGGGGCTCCTACGAGCAGTACTTC. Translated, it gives CATTRGSYEQYF.